This T cell receptor (beta chain) originates from a study of cytomegalovirus exposure and HLA in healthy donors. V lost 7 bases and J lost 3; bases outside the gene matches: 24. Germline V CDR1 and CDR2: MNHEY, SMNVEV (reference sequence). The CDR3 is 20 residues long. The protocol was immunoSEQ multiplex PCR, while the TCRdb copy is restricted to in-frame clones and leaves out a portion. The sample contains 150,000 to 250,000 clones, around 83% of which appear only once. The source material was PBMCs. The V call is TRBV27, the J call TRBJ2-3, with 8 bases lining up with TRBD1. The TCR comes from a young woman in good health and CMV-seropositive. The CDR3 sequence: CASIRTSGGATGYLTDTQYF. CDR3 in DNA: TGTGCCAGCATTAGGACATCAGGGGGCGCCACGGGGTACTTGACAGATACGCAGTATTTT.